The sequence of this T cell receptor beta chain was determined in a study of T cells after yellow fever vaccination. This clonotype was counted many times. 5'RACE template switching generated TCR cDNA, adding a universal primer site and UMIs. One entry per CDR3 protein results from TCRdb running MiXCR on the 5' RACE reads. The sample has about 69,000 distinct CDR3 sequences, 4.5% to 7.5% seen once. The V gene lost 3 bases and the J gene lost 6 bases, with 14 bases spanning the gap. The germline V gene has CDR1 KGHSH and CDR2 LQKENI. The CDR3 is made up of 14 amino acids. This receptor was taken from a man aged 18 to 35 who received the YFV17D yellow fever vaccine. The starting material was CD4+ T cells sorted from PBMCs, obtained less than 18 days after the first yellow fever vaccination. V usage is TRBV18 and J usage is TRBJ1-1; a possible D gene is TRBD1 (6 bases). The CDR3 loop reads CASSPSTGSAEAFF. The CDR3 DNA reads TGTGCCAGCTCACCGTCTACAGGGAGCGCTGAAGCTTTCTTT.